The 28 T cell receptor beta chains reported below all come from one sample, sequenced in a study of blood T cell repertoires in COVID-19. Some clones are missing from TCRdb's copy, which holds only in-frame ones; the method was immunoSEQ multiplex PCR. Seen here are around 310,000 clones, about nine tenths observed once, and the top ten hold about a tenth. Source material: PBMCs or T cells enriched from blood (not recorded which). Receptors originate from a woman aged 30 to 39 who had recovered from COVID-19.

The chain is built from TRBV2 and TRBJ2-7; 9 bases match TRBD1. Germline V gives CDR1 SNHLY, CDR2 FYNNEI. J gave up 0 bases and V 8 bases, and 11 bases lay outside the gene matches. This CDR3 has 16 amino acids. CDR3 residues: CASAWPGQGPSYEQYF. DNA of the CDR3: TGTGCCAGCGCATGGCCGGGACAGGGCCCCTCCTACGAGCAGTACTTC.

The sample holds one count of this clone. The chain uses TRBV7-6 and TRBJ2-2; D unclear. The CDR3 has 15 amino acids. V dropped 1 base and J dropped 0 bases, with 6 bases sitting between them. Germline loops: CDR1 SGHVS, CDR2 FNYEAQ. CDR3 sequence (DNA): TGTGCCAGCAGCTTAGTTTCTTCGAACACCGGGGAGCTGTTTTTT. Amino acid sequence: CASSLVSSNTGELFF.

V usage is TRBV15 and J usage is TRBJ1-2, with 7 bases that match TRBD1. J was trimmed by 11 bases and V by 5 bases; bases with no gene match: 23. Germline-derived CDR1 and CDR2 are LNHNV and YYDKDF (reference sequence). The CDR3 runs to 17 residues. The chain's CDR3 is CATSLFAPDRVIGGYTF. The CDR3 coding sequence is TGTGCCACCAGCCTTTTCGCCCCCGACAGGGTAATAGGTGGGTACACCTTC.

V gene TRBV14 combines with J gene TRBJ2-5, with 10 bases aligning to TRBD1. V lost 6 bases to trimming and J lost 4 bases; unmatched junction nucleotides: 5. Looked up from germline, CDR1 is SGHDN and CDR2 is FVKESK. This CDR3 is 14 amino acids long. The CDR3 loop reads CASSPGQGGETQYF. CDR3 nucleotide sequence: TGTGCCAGCAGTCCTGGACAGGGGGGAGAGACCCAGTACTTC.

This rearrangement joins TRBV5-5 to TRBJ1-1; D not certain. The V end was cut by 2 bases, the J end by 1 base, with 9 bases between. This CDR3 contains 14 residues. From germline, CDR1 is SGHKS and CDR2 YYEKEE (reference sequence). The CDR3 DNA reads as TGTGCCAGCAGCTTACACAGCCGGAACACTGAAGCTTTCTTT. Translating it yields CASSLHSRNTEAFF. Full variable domain (remainder filled in from reference TRBV5-5 and TRBJ1-1): DAGVTQSPTHLIKTRGQQVTLRCSPISGHKSVSWYQQVLGQGPQFIFQYYEKEERGRGNFPDRFSARQFPNYSSELNVNALLLGDSALYLCASSLHSRNTEAFFGQGTRLTVV.

The chain links TRBV12-5 to TRBJ1-1; D might be TRBD1 (5 bases). V was shortened by 0 bases and J by 5 bases, with 7 bases between the two germline ends. The germline CDR1 and CDR2 sequences are LGHNT and FRNRAP. The CDR3 is 13 amino acids. CDR3 in DNA: TGTGCTAGTGGTTTGGTTGGGGGGACTGAAGCTTTCTTT. As protein: CASGLVGGTEAFF.

The chain couples TRBV7-8 to TRBJ1-1; D is uncertain. The CDR3 totals 16 residues. The V end was cut by 1 base, the J end by 1 base, with 13 bases between. Germline CDR1 and CDR2: SGHVS and FQNEAQ. The CDR3: CASSLGVEWRNTEAFF. CDR3 nucleotides: TGTGCCAGCAGCTTAGGAGTGGAATGGAGGAACACTGAAGCTTTCTTT.

In its sample, this clone was seen a few times. This chain links TRBV10-3 with TRBJ1-2; D not certain. CDR3 length: 15 amino acids. Germline V gives CDR1 ENHRY, CDR2 SYGVKD. The V end was cut by 4 bases, the J end by 0 bases, with 12 bases between. The CDR3 sequence: CAISGDRLTNYGYTF. The CDR3 DNA follows: TGTGCCATCAGTGGCGACCGACTAACTAACTATGGCTACACCTTC.

V is TRBV7-9 and J is TRBJ2-1; perhaps TRBD2 as D (5 bases). The V end was cut by 3 bases, the J end by 0 bases, with 12 bases between. The CDR3 extends over 16 amino acids. Germline V CDR1 and CDR2: SEHNR, FQNEAQ (reference sequence). The CDR3 loop is CASSLGLAYSYNEQFF. CDR3 nucleotides: TGTGCCAGCAGCTTGGGTCTAGCCTACTCCTACAATGAGCAGTTCTTC.

This clone occurred a few times. V gene TRBV3-1 (or the pseudogene TRBV3-2) combines with J gene TRBJ1-2; D might be TRBD1 (6 bases). CDR1 and CDR2 (germline): LGHDT, YNNKEL (reference sequence). CDR3 length: 16 residues. V was cut by 0 bases and J by 4 bases, with 15 bases left in between. The CDR3 here is CASSQEGGGAFYGYTF. CDR3 coding DNA: TGTGCCAGCAGCCAAGAAGGGGGGGGCGCTTTCTATGGCTACACCTTC.

The CDR3 DNA reads as TGTGCCAGCAGTAGCACCCGGAACACTGAAGCTTTCTTT. It is translated as CASSSTRNTEAFF. This rearrangement joins TRBV25-1 to TRBJ1-1; D gene unclear. Trimming removed 5 bases at V and 1 base at J, with 8 bases between. Looked up from germline, CDR1 is MGHDK and CDR2 is SYGVNS. The CDR3 is made up of 13 amino acids.

The chain employs TRBV29-1 and TRBJ1-2, with D hard to call. The CDR3 spans 14 residues. Trimming took off 3 bases at V and 0 bases at J, with 11 bases between the two ends. CDR1 is SQVTM and CDR2 is ANQGSEA in the germline V gene. The CDR3 loop is CSVEFALANYGYTF. The CDR3, as DNA: TGCAGCGTTGAGTTCGCGTTAGCTAACTATGGCTACACCTTC.

V is TRBV7-3 and J is TRBJ1-5; D is perhaps TRBD1 (5 bases). The germline V gene encodes CDR1 SGHTA and CDR2 FQGTGA. The CDR3 is made up of 13 amino acids. The V end was cut by 4 bases, the J end by 7 bases, with 11 bases between. In nucleotides, the CDR3 is TGTGCCAGCAGCTCAAATCAGGGACAGCCCCAGCATTTT. Translation gives CASSSNQGQPQHF.

The chain uses TRBV2 and TRBJ1-2; D might be TRBD1 (6 bases). Trimming pared 9 bases from V and 4 bases from J, leaving 12 bases between. The CDR3 runs to 12 residues. The germline V gene has CDR1 SNHLY and CDR2 FYNNEI. The CDR3 DNA sequence: TGTGCCAGTCAGGACAGTACCTATGGCTACACCTTC. Residues: CASQDSTYGYTF.

The chain has TRBV7-9 and TRBJ1-3, with unresolved D. The CDR3 covers 14 residues. Trimming stripped 5 bases from V and 0 bases from J, with 8 bases between. Germline CDR1 is SEHNR and CDR2 is FQNEAQ (reference sequence). Written as DNA, the CDR3 is TGTGCCAGCAGCCCAATCCACTCTGGAAACACCATATATTTT. The encoded protein is CASSPIHSGNTIYF.

The chain carries TRBV18 and TRBJ2-4, with 12 bases fitting TRBD2. CDR3 length equals 14 residues. CDR1 and CDR2 (germline): KGHSH, LQKENI. Germline trimming cut 5 bases from V and 8 bases from J; bases unmatched to any gene: 4. CDR3 amino acids: CASSETSGSDIQYF. CDR3 DNA: TGTGCCAGCTCAGAGACTAGCGGGAGTGACATTCAGTACTTC.

V is TRBV28 and J is TRBJ2-7; 7 positions agree with TRBD1. The length of the CDR3 is 16 residues. CDR1 and CDR2 from the germline V gene are MDHEN and SYDVKM. Trimming cost V 1 base and J 0 bases; bases outside gene matches: 6. CDR3 in DNA: TGTGCCAGCAGTTTATCGGGACAGAGGAGCTCCTACGAGCAGTACTTC. It encodes CASSLSGQRSSYEQYF. Full variable domain (remainder filled in from reference TRBV28 and TRBJ2-7): DVKVTQSSRYLVKRTGEKVFLECVQDMDHENMFWYRQDPGLGLRLIYFSYDVKMKEKGDIPEGYSVSREKKERFSLILESASTNQTSMYLCASSLSGQRSSYEQYFGPGTRLTVT.

The chain combines TRBV6-5 with TRBJ2-7; tentative D call: TRBD1 (5 bases). Trimming pared 10 bases from V and 1 base from J, leaving 17 bases between. The V gene's germline CDR1 is MNHEY and CDR2 SVGAGI. This CDR3 comprises 14 residues. This CDR3 is CATSQVPSSYEQYF. DNA for the CDR3: TGTGCCACCTCACAGGTCCCGTCATCCTACGAGCAGTACTTC.

The V gene is TRBV7-9, the J gene TRBJ2-1, with 9 nucleotides matching TRBD1. From germline, CDR1 is SEHNR and CDR2 FQNEAQ (reference sequence). Germline trimming cut 1 base from V and 4 bases from J; bases unmatched to any gene: 2. The CDR3 runs to 15 residues. The CDR3 DNA is TGTGCCAGCAGCTTAGGGGACAGGGCTTACAATGAGCAGTTCTTC. Protein: CASSLGDRAYNEQFF.

The chain joins TRBV7-2 to TRBJ2-1, with D maybe TRBD2 (6 bases). The ends were cut back, 1 base at V and 5 bases at J, with 21 bases in the middle. CDR3 length: 18 residues. Germline V gives CDR1 SGHTA, CDR2 FQGNSA. This chain's CDR3 is CASSLVPPGAAGNNEQFF. The CDR3 DNA reads TGTGCCAGCAGCTTAGTACCCCCGGGCGCAGCGGGTAACAATGAGCAGTTCTTC.

The rearrangement uses TRBV29-1 and TRBJ1-2; D is ambiguous. The CDR3 spans 12 residues. V was trimmed by 7 bases and J by 0 bases, leaving 9 bases between them. The germline V gene has CDR1 SQVTM and CDR2 ANQGSEA. The CDR3 reads CSAGEPNYGYTF. The CDR3, as DNA: TGCAGCGCCGGGGAGCCTAACTATGGCTACACCTTC.

J is TRBJ2-2 and V is TRBV18, with D possibly being TRBD2 (5 bases). The CDR3 covers 16 residues. The germline V gene encodes CDR1 KGHSH and CDR2 LQKENI. V was shortened by 1 base and J by 4 bases, with 13 bases between the two germline ends. CDR3 amino acids: CASSPRYGDTTGELFF. In nucleotides, the CDR3 is TGTGCCAGCTCACCACGCTACGGGGATACCACCGGGGAGCTGTTTTTT.

The chain employs TRBV7-9 and TRBJ1-5; no definite D call. Germline values: CDR1 SEHNR, CDR2 FQNEAQ (reference sequence). Trimming took off 8 bases at V and 0 bases at J, with 11 bases between the two ends. This CDR3 has 14 amino acids. CDR3 nucleotide sequence: TGTGCCAGCGGTGGAGGGTATAGCAATCAGCCCCAGCATTTT. As protein: CASGGGYSNQPQHF.

The chain carries TRBV7-2 and TRBJ1-5; 7 bases fit TRBD1. The CDR3 runs 17 residues. J lost 0 bases, V lost 1 base, and 6 bases had no gene match. The germline V gene has CDR1 SGHTA and CDR2 FQGNSA. The CDR3 nucleotides are TGTGCCAGCAGCTTAGGACAGGGACTGTATAGCAATCAGCCCCAGCATTTT. Residues: CASSLGQGLYSNQPQHF.

The rearrangement links TRBV4-2 to TRBJ2-2; 8 bases are a match to TRBD2. Germline lookup yields CDR1 LGHNA and CDR2 YNFKEQ. CDR3 length: 17 residues. V shed 7 bases, J shed 6 bases, and the junction held 16 bases outside the gene matches. The CDR3: CASTNGAGGSWSGELFF. CDR3 bases: TGTGCCAGCACCAACGGTGCGGGGGGCTCATGGTCCGGGGAGCTGTTTTTT.

The chain combines TRBV12-5 with TRBJ2-1; 7 nucleotides match TRBD2. Germline-derived CDR1 and CDR2 are LGHNT and FRNRAP. The ends lost 1 base at V and 3 bases at J; junction bases unmatched: 6. The CDR3 length is 16 residues. In nucleotides, the CDR3 is TGTGCTAGTGGTTTGGCGGCGGGAGAGGTCTACAATGAGCAGTTCTTC. This translates into CASGLAAGEVYNEQFF.

The chain combines TRBV19 with TRBJ2-1, with 7 positions matching TRBD2. The ends lost 5 bases at V and 4 bases at J; junction bases unmatched: 14. Germline V lookup: CDR1 LNHDA, CDR2 SQIVND (reference sequence). The CDR3 contains 17 residues. The DNA for the CDR3 is TGTGCCAGTAGTTACCGTTATAGCGGGCGAGGATACAATGAGCAGTTCTTC. Translating it yields CASSYRYSGRGYNEQFF. The full variable domain, with the rest looked up from reference TRBV19 and TRBJ2-1, is DGGITQSPKYLFRKEGQNVTLSCEQNLNHDAMYWYRQDPGQGLRLIYYSQIVNDFQKGDIAEGYSVSREKKESFPLTVTSAQKNPTAFYLCASSYRYSGRGYNEQFFGPGTRLTVL.

The chain uses TRBV27 and TRBJ2-1; the D gene is possibly TRBD2 (6 bases). V was shortened by 7 bases and J by 9 bases, with 22 bases between the two germline ends. The CDR3 contains 15 residues. Germline CDR1 MNHEY, CDR2 SMNVEV (reference sequence). CDR3 in DNA: TGTGCCAGCACCTACCCGCCCGGGAGTAGTCCTGAGCAGTTCTTC. Translated, it gives CASTYPPGSSPEQFF.